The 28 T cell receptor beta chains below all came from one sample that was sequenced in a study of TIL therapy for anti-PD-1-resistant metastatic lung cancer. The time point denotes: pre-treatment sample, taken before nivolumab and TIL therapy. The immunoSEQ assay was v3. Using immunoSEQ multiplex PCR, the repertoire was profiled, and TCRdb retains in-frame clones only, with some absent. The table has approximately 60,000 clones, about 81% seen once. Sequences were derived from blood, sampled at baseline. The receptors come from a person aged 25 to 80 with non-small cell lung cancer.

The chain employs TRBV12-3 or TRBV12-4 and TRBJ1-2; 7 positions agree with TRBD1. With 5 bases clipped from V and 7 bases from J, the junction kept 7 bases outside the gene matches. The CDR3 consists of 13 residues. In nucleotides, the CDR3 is TGTGCCAGCAGTACAGGGGTGTTGGGTGGCTACACCTTC. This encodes CASSTGVLGGYTF.

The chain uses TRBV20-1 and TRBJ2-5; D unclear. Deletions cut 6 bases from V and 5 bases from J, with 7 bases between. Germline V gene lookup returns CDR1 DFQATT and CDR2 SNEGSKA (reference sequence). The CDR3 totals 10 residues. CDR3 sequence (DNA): TGCAGTGCAGCGTTGGAGACCCAGTACTTC. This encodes CSAALETQYF.

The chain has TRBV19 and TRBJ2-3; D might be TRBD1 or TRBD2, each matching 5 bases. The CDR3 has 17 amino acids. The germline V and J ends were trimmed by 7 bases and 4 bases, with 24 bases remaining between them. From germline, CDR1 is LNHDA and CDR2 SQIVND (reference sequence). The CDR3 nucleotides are TGTGCCAGTAAAAGGGTCTGGGGACCGGGCCGGGCAGATACGCAGTATTTT. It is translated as CASKRVWGPGRADTQYF.

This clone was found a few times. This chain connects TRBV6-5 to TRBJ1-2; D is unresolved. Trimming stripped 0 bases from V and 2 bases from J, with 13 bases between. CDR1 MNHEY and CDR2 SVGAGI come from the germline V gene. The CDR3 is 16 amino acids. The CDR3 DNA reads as TGTGCCAGCAGTTACTCCGGGTCACGAAGGAACTATGGCTACACCTTC. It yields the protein CASSYSGSRRNYGYTF.

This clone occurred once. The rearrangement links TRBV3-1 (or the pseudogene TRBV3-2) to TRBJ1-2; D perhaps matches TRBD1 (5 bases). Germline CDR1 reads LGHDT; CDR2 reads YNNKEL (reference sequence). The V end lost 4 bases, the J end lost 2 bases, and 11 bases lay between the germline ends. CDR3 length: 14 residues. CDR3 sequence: CASSPYGGNYGYTF. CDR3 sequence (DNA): TGTGCCAGCAGCCCGTACGGGGGGAACTATGGCTACACCTTC.

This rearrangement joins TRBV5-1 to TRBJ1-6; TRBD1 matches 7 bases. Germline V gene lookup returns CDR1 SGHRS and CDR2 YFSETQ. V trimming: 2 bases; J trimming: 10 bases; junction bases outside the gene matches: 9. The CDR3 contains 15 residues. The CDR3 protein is CASSLQTGLGSPLHF. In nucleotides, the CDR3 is TGCGCCAGCAGCTTACAGACAGGGCTTGGATCACCCCTCCACTTT.

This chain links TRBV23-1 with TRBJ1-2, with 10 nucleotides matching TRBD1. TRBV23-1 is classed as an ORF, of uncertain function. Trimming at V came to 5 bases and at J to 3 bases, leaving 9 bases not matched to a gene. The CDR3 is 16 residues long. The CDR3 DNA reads TGCGCCAGCAGTTCCCCGGACAGGGGGTCCGACTATGGCTACACCTTC. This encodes CASSSPDRGSDYGYTF.

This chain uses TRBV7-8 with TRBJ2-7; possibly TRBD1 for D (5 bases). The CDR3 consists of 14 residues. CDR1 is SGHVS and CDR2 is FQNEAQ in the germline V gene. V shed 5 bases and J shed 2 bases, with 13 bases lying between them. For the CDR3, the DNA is TGTGCCAGCAGCAAAGACAGAATAGCCTACGAGCAGTACTTC. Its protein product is CASSKDRIAYEQYF.

The CDR3 region is CATSRDSVSGNTIYF. DNA of the CDR3: TGTGCCACCAGCAGAGATTCCGTCTCTGGAAACACCATATATTTT. The chain links TRBV15 to TRBJ1-3, with D unclear. V dropped 0 bases and J dropped 0 bases, with 6 bases sitting between them. The CDR3 length is 15 residues. The germline V gene encodes CDR1 LNHNV and CDR2 YYDKDF (reference sequence).

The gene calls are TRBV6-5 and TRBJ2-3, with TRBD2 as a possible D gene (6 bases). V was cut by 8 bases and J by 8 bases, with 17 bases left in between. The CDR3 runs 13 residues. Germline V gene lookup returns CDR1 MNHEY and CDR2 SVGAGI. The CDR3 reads CASRGRPIITQYF. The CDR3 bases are TGTGCCAGCCGAGGGAGGCCCATTATTACGCAGTATTTT.

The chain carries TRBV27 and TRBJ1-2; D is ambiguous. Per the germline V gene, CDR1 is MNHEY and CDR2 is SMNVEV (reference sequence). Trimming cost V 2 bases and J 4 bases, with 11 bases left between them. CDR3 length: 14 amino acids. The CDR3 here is CASSLVAAPYGYTF. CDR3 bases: TGTGCCAGCAGTTTAGTGGCGGCCCCCTATGGCTACACCTTC.

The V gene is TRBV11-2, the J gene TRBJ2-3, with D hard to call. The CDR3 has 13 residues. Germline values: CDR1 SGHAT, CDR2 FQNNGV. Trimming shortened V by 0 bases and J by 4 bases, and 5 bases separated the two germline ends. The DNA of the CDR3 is TGTGCCAGCAGCTTAGATCGGTCAGATACGCAGTATTTT. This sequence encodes CASSLDRSDTQYF. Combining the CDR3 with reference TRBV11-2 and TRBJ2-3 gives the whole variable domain EAGVAQSPRYKIIEKRQSVAFWCNPISGHATLYWYQQILGQGPKLLIQFQNNGVVDDSQLPKDRFSAERLKGVDSTLKIQPAKLEDSAVYLCASSLDRSDTQYFGPGTRLTVL.

This CDR3 is CASSSRGLREQYF. The DNA for the CDR3 is TGTGCCAGCAGTTCACGGGGGCTACGAGAGCAGTACTTC. The V and J genes are TRBV28 and TRBJ2-7; D may be TRBD1 or TRBD2 (6 bases each). Germline V gene data show CDR1 as MDHEN and CDR2 as SYDVKM. Trimming stripped 4 bases from V and 7 bases from J, with 14 bases between. CDR3 size: 13 residues.

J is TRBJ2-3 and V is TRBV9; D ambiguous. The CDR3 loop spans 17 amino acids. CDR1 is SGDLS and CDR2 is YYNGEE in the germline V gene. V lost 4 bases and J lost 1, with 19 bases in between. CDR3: CASSPDGRPTRTDTQYF. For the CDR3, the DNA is TGTGCCAGCAGCCCCGACGGTCGCCCGACGCGCACAGATACGCAGTATTTT.

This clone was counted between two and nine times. In DNA, the CDR3 is TGCGCCAGCAGCCAAGCTGTGGGGGAGGGGAGCACAGATACGCAGTATTTT. It encodes CASSQAVGEGSTDTQYF. V is TRBV4-1 and J is TRBJ2-3; 7 bases line up with TRBD2. The V gene's germline CDR1 is MGHRA and CDR2 YSYEKL. V shed 1 base and J 0 bases; nucleotides not matched to a gene: 7. This CDR3 comprises 17 residues.

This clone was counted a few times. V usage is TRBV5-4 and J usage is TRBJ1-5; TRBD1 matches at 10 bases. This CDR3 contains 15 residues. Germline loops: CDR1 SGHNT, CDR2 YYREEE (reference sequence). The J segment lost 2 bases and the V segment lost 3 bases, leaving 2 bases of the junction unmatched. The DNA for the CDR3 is TGTGCCAGCAGCTCTGGGACAGGGGGCAATCAGCCCCAGCATTTT. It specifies CASSSGTGGNQPQHF. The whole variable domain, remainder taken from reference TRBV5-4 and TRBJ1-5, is ETGVTQSPTHLIKTRGQQVTLRCSSQSGHNTVSWYQQALGQGPQFIFQYYREEENGRGNFPPRFSGLQFPNYSSELNVNALELDDSALYLCASSSGTGGNQPQHFGDGTRLSIL.

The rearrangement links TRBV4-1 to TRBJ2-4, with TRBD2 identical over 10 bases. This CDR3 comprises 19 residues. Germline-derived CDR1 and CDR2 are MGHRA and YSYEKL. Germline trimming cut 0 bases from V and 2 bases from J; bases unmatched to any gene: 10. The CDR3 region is CASSQEPTSGIPTKNIQYF. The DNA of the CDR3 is TGCGCCAGCAGCCAAGAGCCCACTAGCGGGATCCCCACCAAAAACATTCAGTACTTC.

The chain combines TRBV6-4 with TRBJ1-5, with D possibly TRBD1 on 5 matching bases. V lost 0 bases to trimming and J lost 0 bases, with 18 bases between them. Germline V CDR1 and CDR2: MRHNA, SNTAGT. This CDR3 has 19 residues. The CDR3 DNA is TGTGCCAGCAGTGACTCTACACCCATGGGACTCTGTAGCAATCAGCCCCAGCATTTT. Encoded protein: CASSDSTPMGLCSNQPQHF.

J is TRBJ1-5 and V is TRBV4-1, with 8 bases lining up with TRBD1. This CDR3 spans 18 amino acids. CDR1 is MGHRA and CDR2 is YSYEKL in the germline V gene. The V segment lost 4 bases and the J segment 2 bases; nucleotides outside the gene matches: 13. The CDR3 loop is CASSPLPWTGIGNQPQHF. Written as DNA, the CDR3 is TGCGCCAGCAGCCCCCTACCCTGGACAGGGATCGGCAATCAGCCCCAGCATTTT.

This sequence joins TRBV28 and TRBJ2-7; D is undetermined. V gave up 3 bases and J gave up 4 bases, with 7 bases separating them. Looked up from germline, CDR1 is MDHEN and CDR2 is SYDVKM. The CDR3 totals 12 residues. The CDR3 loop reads CASSLRFYEQYF. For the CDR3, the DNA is TGTGCCAGCAGTTTGCGGTTTTACGAGCAGTACTTC.

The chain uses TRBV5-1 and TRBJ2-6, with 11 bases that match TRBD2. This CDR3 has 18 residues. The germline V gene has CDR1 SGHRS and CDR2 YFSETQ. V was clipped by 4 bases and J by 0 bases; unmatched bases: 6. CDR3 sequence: CASSLRGLADSGANVLTF. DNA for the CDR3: TGCGCCAGCAGCCTCCGGGGACTAGCGGACTCTGGGGCCAACGTCCTGACTTTC.

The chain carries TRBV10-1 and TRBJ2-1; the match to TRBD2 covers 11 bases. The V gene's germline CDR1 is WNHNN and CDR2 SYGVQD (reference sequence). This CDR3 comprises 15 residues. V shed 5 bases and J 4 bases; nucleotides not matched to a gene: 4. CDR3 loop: CASSKTSGAYNEQFF. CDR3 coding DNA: TGCGCCAGCAGTAAGACTAGCGGGGCTTACAATGAGCAGTTCTTC.

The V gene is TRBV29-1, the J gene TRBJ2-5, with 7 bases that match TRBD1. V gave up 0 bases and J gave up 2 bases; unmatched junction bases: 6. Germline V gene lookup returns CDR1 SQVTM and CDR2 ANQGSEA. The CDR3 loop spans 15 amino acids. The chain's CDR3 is CSVEDWAGGQETQYF. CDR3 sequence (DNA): TGCAGCGTTGAAGATTGGGCAGGGGGTCAAGAGACCCAGTACTTC.

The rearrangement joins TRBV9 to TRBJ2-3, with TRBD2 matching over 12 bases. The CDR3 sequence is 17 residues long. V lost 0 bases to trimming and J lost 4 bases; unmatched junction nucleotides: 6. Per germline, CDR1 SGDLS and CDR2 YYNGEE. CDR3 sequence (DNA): TGTGCCAGCAGCGTAGGGCTAGCGGGAGGGAGGGCAGATACGCAGTATTTT. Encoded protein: CASSVGLAGGRADTQYF.

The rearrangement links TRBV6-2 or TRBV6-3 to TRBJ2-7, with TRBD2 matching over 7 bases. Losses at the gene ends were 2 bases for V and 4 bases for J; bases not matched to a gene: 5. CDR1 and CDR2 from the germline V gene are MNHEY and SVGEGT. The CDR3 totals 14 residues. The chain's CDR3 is CASSYGGRGYEQYF. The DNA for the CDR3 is TGTGCCAGCAGTTACGGCGGGAGAGGTTACGAGCAGTACTTC.

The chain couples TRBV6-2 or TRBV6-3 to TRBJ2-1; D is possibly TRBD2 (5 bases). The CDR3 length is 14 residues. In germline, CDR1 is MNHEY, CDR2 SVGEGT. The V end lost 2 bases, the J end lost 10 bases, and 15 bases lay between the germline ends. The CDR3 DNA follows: TGTGCCAGCAGTTACCGGAGGCAGTCGGGGGAGCAGTTCTTC. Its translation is CASSYRRQSGEQFF.

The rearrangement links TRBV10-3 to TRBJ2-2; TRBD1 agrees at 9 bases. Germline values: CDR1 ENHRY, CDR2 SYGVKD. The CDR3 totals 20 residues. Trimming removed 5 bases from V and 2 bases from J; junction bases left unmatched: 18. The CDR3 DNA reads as TGTGCCATCAGTCCCGGACAGGGACAGGGCCGAGACTTAAACACCGGGGAGCTGTTTTTT. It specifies CAISPGQGQGRDLNTGELFF.

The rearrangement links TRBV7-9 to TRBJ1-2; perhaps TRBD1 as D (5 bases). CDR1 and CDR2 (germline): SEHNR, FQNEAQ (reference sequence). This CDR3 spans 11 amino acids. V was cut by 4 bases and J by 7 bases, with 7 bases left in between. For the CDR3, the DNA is TGTGCCAGCAGCTCGGGGCCTGGCTACACCTTC. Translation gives CASSSGPGYTF. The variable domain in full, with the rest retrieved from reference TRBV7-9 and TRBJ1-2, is DTGVSQNPRHKITKRGQNVTFRCDPISEHNRLYWYRQTLGQGPEFLTYFQNEAQLEKSRLLSDRFSAERPKGSFSTLEIQRTEQGDSAMYLCASSSGPGYTFGSGTRLTVV.